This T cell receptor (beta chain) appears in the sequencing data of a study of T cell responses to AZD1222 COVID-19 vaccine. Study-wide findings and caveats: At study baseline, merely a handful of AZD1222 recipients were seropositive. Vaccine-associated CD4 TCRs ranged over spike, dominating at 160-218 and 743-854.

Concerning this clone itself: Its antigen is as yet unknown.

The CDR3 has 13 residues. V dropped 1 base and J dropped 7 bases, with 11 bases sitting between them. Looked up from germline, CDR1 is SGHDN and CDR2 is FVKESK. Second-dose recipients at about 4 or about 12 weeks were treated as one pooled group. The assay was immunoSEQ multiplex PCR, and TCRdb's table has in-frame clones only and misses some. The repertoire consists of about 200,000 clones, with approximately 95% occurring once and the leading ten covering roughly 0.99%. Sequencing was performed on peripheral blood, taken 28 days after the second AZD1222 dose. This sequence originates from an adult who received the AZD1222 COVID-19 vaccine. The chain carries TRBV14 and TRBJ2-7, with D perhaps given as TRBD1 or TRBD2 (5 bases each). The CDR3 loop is CASSQVSGREQYF. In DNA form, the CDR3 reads TGTGCCAGCAGCCAAGTTTCGGGGCGAGAGCAGTACTTC.